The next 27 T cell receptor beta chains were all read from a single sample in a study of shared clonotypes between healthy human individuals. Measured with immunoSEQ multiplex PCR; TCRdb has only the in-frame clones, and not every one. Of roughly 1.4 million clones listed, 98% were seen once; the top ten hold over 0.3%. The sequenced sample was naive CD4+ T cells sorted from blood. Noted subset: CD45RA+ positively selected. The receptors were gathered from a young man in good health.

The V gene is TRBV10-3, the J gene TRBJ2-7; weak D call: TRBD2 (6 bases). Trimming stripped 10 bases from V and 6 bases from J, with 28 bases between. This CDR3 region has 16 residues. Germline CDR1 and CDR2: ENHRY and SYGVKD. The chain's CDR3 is CATTLFTGLPGSEQYF. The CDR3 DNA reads TGTGCCACCACATTATTCACGGGACTTCCAGGTAGCGAGCAGTACTTC.

The CDR3, as DNA: TGTGCCACCAGCAGGCTCGGGAGCCAGGGACAGGTGGGGTACGAGCAGTACTTC. It specifies CATSRLGSQGQVGYEQYF. This chain links TRBV15 with TRBJ2-7; 8 bases line up with TRBD1. V lost 3 bases and J lost 4; bases outside the gene matches: 17. Germline CDR1 is LNHNV and CDR2 is YYDKDF (reference sequence). This CDR3 has 18 amino acids.

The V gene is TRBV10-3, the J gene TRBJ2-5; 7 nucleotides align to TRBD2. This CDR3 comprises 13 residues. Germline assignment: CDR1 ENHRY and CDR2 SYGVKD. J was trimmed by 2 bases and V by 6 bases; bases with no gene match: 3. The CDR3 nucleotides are TGTGCCATCAGGCCGGGACTACAAGAGACCCAGTACTTC. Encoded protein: CAIRPGLQETQYF.

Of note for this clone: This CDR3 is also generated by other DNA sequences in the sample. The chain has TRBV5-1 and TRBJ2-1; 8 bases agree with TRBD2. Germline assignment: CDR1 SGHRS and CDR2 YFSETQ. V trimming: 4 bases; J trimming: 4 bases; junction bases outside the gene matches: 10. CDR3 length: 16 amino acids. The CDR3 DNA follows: TGCGCCAGCAGCCCTGGACGGCTAGCGGGTTACAATGAGCAGTTCTTC. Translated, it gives CASSPGRLAGYNEQFF.

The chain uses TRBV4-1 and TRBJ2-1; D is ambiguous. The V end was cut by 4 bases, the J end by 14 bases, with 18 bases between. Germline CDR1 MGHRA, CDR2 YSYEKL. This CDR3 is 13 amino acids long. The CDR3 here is CASSRGSESVEFF. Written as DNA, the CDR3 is TGCGCCAGCAGCCGAGGCAGCGAGTCCGTGGAGTTCTTC.

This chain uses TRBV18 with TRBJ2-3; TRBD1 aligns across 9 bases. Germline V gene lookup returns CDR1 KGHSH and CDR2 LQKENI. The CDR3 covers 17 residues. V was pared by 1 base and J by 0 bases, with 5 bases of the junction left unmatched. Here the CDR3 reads CASSPRTGGTSTDTQYF. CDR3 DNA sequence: TGTGCCAGCTCACCACGAACAGGGGGCACGAGCACAGATACGCAGTATTTT.

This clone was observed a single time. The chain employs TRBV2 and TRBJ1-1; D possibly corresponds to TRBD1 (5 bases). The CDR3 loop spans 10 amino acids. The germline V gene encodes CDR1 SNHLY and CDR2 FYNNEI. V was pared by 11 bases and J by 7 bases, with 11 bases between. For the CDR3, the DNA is TGTGCCGCCCGGGACGGTGAAGCTTTCTTT. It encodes CAARDGEAFF.

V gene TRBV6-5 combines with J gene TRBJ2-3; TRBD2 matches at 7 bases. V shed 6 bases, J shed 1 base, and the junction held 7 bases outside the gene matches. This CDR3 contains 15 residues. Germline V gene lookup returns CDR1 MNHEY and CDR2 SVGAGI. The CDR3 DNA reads TGTGCCAGCAGCCCTCTAGCGGTGGGCACAGATACGCAGTATTTT. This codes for CASSPLAVGTDTQYF.

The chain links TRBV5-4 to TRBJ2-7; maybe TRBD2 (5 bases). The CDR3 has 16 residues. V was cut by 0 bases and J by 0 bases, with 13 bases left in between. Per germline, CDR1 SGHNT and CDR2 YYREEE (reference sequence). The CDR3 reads CASSLAGRGSSYEQYF. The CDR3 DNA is TGTGCCAGCAGCTTGGCTGGTCGGGGAAGCTCCTACGAGCAGTACTTC.

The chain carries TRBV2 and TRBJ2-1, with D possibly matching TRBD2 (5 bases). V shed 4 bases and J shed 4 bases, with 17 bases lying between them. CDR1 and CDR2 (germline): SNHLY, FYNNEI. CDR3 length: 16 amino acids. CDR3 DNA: TGTGCCAGCAGTGGTGTAATGAGGGTCCTATACAATGAGCAGTTCTTC. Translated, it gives CASSGVMRVLYNEQFF.

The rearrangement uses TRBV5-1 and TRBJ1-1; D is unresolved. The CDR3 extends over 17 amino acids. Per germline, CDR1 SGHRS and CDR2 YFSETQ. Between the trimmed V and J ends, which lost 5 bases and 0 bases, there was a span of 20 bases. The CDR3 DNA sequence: TGCGCCAGCAGGCTCCTGAACTCAGCGAAAATGAACACTGAAGCTTTCTTT. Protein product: CASRLLNSAKMNTEAFF.

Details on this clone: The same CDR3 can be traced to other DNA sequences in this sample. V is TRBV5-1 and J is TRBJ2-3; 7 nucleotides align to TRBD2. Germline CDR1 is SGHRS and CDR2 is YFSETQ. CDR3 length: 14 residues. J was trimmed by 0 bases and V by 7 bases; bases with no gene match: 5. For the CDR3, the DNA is TGCGCCAGCTCCTTCGGGGGGAGCACAGATACGCAGTATTTT. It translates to CASSFGGSTDTQYF.

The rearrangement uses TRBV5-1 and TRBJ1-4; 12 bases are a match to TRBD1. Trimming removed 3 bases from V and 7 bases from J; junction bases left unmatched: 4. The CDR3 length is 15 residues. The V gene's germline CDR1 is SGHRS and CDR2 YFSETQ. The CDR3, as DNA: TGCGCCAGCAGCTGGGGGACAGGGGGCGTTGAAAAACTGTTTTTT. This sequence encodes CASSWGTGGVEKLFF. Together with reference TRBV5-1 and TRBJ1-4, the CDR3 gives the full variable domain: KAGVTQTPRYLIKTRGQQVTLSCSPISGHRSVSWYQQTPGQGLQFLFEYFSETQRNKGNFPGRFSGRQFSNSRSEMNVSTLELGDSALYLCASSWGTGGVEKLFFGSGTQLSVL.

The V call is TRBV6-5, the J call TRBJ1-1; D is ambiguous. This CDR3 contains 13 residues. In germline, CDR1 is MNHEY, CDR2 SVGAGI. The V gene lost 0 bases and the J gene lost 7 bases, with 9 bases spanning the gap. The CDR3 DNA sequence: TGTGCCAGCAGTTACTCCCTAAGGAATGAAGCTTTCTTT. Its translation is CASSYSLRNEAFF.

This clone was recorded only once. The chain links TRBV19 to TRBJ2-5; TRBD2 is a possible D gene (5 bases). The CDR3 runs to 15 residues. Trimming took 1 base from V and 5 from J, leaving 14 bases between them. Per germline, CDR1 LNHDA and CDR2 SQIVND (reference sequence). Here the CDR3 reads CASSIGLANGETQYF. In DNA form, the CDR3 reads TGTGCCAGTAGTATAGGCCTAGCAAATGGTGAGACCCAGTACTTC.

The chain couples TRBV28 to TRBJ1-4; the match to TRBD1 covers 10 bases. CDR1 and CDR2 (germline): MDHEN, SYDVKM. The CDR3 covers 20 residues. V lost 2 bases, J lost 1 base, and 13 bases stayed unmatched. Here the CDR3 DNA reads TGTGCCAGCAGTTTAGGACCGGGGACAGGGGATTGGGGAACTAATGAAAAACTGTTTTTT. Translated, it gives CASSLGPGTGDWGTNEKLFF.

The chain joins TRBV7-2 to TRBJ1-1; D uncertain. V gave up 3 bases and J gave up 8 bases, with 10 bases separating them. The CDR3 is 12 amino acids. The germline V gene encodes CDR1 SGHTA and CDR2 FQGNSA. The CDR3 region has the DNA TGTGCCAGCAGCTTCGACTGGCCGGAAGCTTTCTTT. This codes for CASSFDWPEAFF.

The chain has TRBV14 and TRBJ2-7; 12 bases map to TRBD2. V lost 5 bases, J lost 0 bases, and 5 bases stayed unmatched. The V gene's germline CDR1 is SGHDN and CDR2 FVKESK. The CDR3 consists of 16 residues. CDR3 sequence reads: CASSVGTSGFSYEQYF. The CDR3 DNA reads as TGTGCCAGCAGCGTCGGGACTAGCGGGTTCTCCTACGAGCAGTACTTC.

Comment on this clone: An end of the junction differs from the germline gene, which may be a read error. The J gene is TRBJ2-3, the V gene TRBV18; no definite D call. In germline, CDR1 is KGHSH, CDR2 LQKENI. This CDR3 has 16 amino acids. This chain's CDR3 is CASSPRSGPSTDTQYF. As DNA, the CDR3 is TGTGCCAGCTCTCCACGGTCCGGGCCTAGCACAGATACGCAGTATTTT.

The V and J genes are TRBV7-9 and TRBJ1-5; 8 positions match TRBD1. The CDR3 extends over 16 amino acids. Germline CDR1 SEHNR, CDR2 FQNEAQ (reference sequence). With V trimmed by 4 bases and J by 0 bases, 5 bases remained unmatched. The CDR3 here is CASSSTGGSSNQPQHF. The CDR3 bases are TGTGCCAGCAGCTCCACAGGGGGGAGTAGCAATCAGCCCCAGCATTTT.

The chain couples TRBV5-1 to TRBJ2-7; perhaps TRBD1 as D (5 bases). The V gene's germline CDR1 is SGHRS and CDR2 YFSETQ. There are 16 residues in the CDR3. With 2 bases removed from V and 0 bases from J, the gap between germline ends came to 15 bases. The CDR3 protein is CASSFEDSRVSYEQYF. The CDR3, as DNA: TGCGCCAGCAGCTTTGAAGACAGTCGGGTCTCCTACGAGCAGTACTTC.

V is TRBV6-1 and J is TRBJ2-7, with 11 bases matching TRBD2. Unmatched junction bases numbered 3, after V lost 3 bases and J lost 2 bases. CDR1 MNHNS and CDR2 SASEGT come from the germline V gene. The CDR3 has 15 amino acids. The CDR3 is CASSDRGLAAYEQYF. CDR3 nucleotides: TGTGCCAGCAGTGATCGGGGACTAGCGGCCTACGAGCAGTACTTC.

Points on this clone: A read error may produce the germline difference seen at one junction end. The CDR3 here is CASSRGTGRETQYF. The CDR3 DNA reads TGTGCTAGCAGCCGAGGGACAGGGCGAGAGACCCAGTACTTC. This chain connects TRBV7-7 to TRBJ2-5, with 9 nucleotides matching TRBD1. The V gene's germline CDR1 is SSHAT and CDR2 FNYEAQ (reference sequence). The CDR3 runs 14 residues.

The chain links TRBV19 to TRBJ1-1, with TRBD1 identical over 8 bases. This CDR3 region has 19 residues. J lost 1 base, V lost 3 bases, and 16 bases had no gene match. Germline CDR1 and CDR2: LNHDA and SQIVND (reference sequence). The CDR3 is CASSIRRQGTGNRNTEAFF. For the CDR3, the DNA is TGTGCCAGTAGTATTCGACGTCAAGGGACAGGCAACAGGAACACTGAAGCTTTCTTT.

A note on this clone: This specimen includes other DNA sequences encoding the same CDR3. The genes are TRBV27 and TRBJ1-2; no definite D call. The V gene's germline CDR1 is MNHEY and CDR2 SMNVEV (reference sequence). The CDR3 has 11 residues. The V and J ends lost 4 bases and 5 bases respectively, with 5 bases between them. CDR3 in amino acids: CASSSGYGYTF. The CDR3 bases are TGTGCCAGCAGTTCGGGGTATGGCTACACCTTC.

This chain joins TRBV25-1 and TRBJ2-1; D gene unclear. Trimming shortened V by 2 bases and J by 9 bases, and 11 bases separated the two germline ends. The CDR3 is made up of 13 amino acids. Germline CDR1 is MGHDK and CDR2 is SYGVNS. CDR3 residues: CASSELVAGEQFF. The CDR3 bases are TGTGCCAGCAGTGAACTAGTGGCAGGTGAGCAGTTCTTC.

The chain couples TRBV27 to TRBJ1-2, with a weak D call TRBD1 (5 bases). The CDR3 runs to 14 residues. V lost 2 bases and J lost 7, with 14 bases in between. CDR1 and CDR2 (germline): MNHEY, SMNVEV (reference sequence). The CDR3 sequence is CASSLVAGYGGYTF. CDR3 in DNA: TGTGCCAGCAGTTTAGTGGCAGGGTACGGTGGCTACACCTTC.